The rows below give T cell receptor beta chains drawn from one sample of a study of read filtering for tumor transcriptome and immune sequencing. TCRdb fed the reads into MiXCR, producing one record per CDR3 protein. The data contain 85,000 to 100,000 distinct CDR3 sequences, roughly 21% of them singletons. The sequencing sample was made of a population of CD138-negative cells sorted from bone marrow. These receptor sequences come from a donor at least 40 years old with multiple myeloma. CDR3s include the opening cysteine and the closing phenylalanine or tryptophan. Fields, in order: D gene, V gene, J gene, clone size, CDR3 protein, CDR3 DNA. The D gene is left open where the match is weak. Some rows mark clone size as missing; the rest say once, few, many or name a class of expanded clone.

>.|TRBV29-1|TRBJ1-5|.
CSAVGYNQPQHF
TGCAGTGCCGTCGGGTACAATCAGCCCCAGCATTTT
>.|TRBV6-6|TRBJ2-1|many
CASSYSNSYNEQFF
TGTGCCAGCAGTTACTCGAACTCCTACAATGAGCAGTTCTTC
>.|TRBV7-3|TRBJ2-7|many
CASSLMRGPFYEQYF
TGTGCCAGCAGCTTAATGCGGGGACCCTTCTACGAGCAGTACTTC
>.|TRBV19|TRBJ2-6|few
CASSIVQGGANVLTF
TGTGCCAGTAGTATAGTACAGGGAGGGGCCAACGTCCTGACTTTC
>.|TRBV11-2|TRBJ1-1|.
CASSLGFVALDTEAFF
TGTGCCAGCAGCTTAGGCTTTGTGGCCCTGGACACTGAAGCTTTCTTT
>TRBD2|TRBV28|TRBJ2-1|many
CASSDPTSGTGDEQFF
TGTGCCAGCAGCGACCCCACTAGCGGCACAGGCGATGAGCAGTTCTTC
>.|TRBV28|TRBJ2-3|once
CASSQRLPGDTQYF
TGTGCCAGCAGTCAAAGACTACCAGGAGATACGCAGTATTTT
>.|TRBV5-1|TRBJ1-1|few
CASSLGGPPTEAFF
TGCGCCAGCAGCTTGGGGGGACCTCCCACTGAAGCTTTCTTT
>TRBD2|TRBV20-1|TRBJ2-1|many
CSASSGTSGGSYNEQFF
TGCAGTGCTAGTTCGGGGACTAGCGGGGGGTCCTACAATGAGCAGTTCTTC
>.|TRBV7-6|TRBJ1-1|.
CASRKLAGDTEAFF
TGTGCCAGCAGGAAATTAGCCGGGGACACTGAAGCTTTCTTT
>TRBD1|TRBV28|TRBJ2-7|many
CASRTGQGTYEQYF
TGTGCCAGCAGAACCGGACAGGGCACATACGAGCAGTACTTC
>.|TRBV9|TRBJ2-2|.
CASSPQLGGELFF
TGTGCCAGCAGCCCCCAGTTGGGCGGGGAGCTGTTTTTT
>.|TRBV7-2|TRBJ2-1|few
CASTTREQFF
TGTGCCAGCACCACCAGGGAGCAGTTCTTC
>.|TRBV28|TRBJ2-2|many
CASSLFTGELFF
TGTGCCAGCAGTTTATTCACCGGGGAGCTGTTTTTT
>TRBD1|TRBV29-1|TRBJ1-1|many
CSVWDRNTEAFF
TGCAGCGTTTGGGACAGGAACACTGAAGCTTTCTTT
>.|TRBV3-1|TRBJ2-1|many
CASSPGNEQFF
TGTGCCAGCAGCCCAGGGAATGAGCAGTTCTTC
>.|TRBV29-1|TRBJ2-7|many
CSVARGVPTYEQYF
TGCAGCGTGGCAAGGGGGGTCCCTACCTACGAGCAGTACTTC
>TRBD1|TRBV12-3/TRBV12-4|TRBJ2-5|many
CASRRRGQVQETQYF
TGTGCCAGCAGAAGAAGGGGACAGGTTCAAGAGACCCAGTACTTC
>.|TRBV5-5|TRBJ1-6|.
CASSPSPVGTHSPLHF
TGTGCCAGCAGCCCCTCGCCAGTAGGGACACATTCACCCCTCCACTTT
>.|TRBV29-1|TRBJ2-1|.
CSVLLRVTGNGQFF
TGCAGCGTGTTACTCCGGGTCACAGGCAATGGGCAGTTCTTC
>.|TRBV6-5|TRBJ1-1|many
CASRFTGTGTEAFF
TGTGCCAGCAGATTCACAGGGACCGGCACTGAAGCTTTCTTT
>.|TRBV7-9|TRBJ1-1|many
CASSPGWGAPNTEAFF
TGTGCCAGCAGCCCCGGGTGGGGAGCACCGAACACTGAAGCTTTCTTT
>.|TRBV20-1|TRBJ1-1|many
CSARESSREAFF
TGCAGTGCTAGAGAGTCCAGCCGCGAAGCTTTCTTT
>TRBD2|TRBV7-3|TRBJ2-3|few
CASSTRGGTDTQYF
TGTGCCAGCAGCACCCGGGGGGGCACAGATACGCAGTATTTT
>TRBD2|TRBV20-1|TRBJ2-1|many
CSANHRGGFISSYNEQFF
TGCAGTGCTAATCACCGCGGGGGATTCATCAGCTCCTACAATGAGCAGTTCTTC
>TRBD1|TRBV2|TRBJ1-4|many
CASTLYGTGDDEKLFF
TGTGCCAGCACTTTGTACGGGACAGGAGATGACGAAAAACTGTTTTTT